This entry concerns a single T cell receptor (beta chain). This sample is drawn from a study of blood T cell repertoires in COVID-19. Study at large: PBMCs, B-cell-depleted T cells, or T cells were the source of the cDNA or gDNA that made up the material.

The CDR3 has 14 amino acids. From germline, CDR1 is ENHRY and CDR2 SYGVKD. The V gene end was trimmed by 10 bases and the J gene end by 9 bases; junction bases not matched to a gene: 8. In the original processing: It was from reference gene primer amplification that nucleated cell counts were estimated. Libraries were prepared by immunoSEQ multiplex PCR; TCRdb keeps only in-frame clonotypes and omits some of them. That table is the source of V, J and clone size, and D and trimming were worked out from the DNA. The table has 450,000 to 500,000 clones, more than 85% seen once; the top ten hold around 8%.

Sequenced material: PBMCs or T cells enriched from blood (not recorded which). The chain combines TRBV10-3 with TRBJ1-6; TRBD1 aligns across 11 bases. This clonotype originated in a woman aged 55-69 years who had recovered from COVID-19. The DNA of the CDR3 is TGTGCCAGCTGCGGACAGGGGGCATTTTCACCCCTCCACTTT. Residues: CASCGQGAFSPLHF.